Listed below are T cell receptor beta chains from one sample, sequenced in a study of CD8+ T cells in alopecia areata. The table came from immunoSEQ multiplex PCR; TCRdb's copy has only in-frame clones and leaves some out. The data hold 110,000 to 150,000 clones, with 50% to 65% observed a single time. Sequencing used CD8+ T cells sorted from blood, obtained at week 4, from a patient treated with tofacitinib. The receptors here all came from a human donor with alopecia areata. Each CDR3 is given with its conserved first and last residue. Fields, in order: J gene, D gene, clone size, V gene, CDR3 DNA, CDR3 protein. The D gene is left open where the match is weak. Clone sizes are given selectively: once, few, many, or a class where the clone is expanded.

J: TRBJ2-1
D: TRBD2
size: few
V: TRBV9
DNA: TGTGCCAGCAGCGTAGTAGCGGGGGCCCCCGATGAGCAGTTCTTC
CDR3: CASSVVAGAPDEQFF

J: TRBJ2-5
D: TRBD1
size: few
V: TRBV7-9
DNA: TGTGCCAGCAGCCGTTACCGGGACAGGGACCAAGAGACCCAGTACTTC
CDR3: CASSRYRDRDQETQYF

J: TRBJ2-7
D: TRBD1
size: .
V: TRBV5-1
DNA: TGCGCCAGCAGCTCCTTCGGGACAGGGAACGAGCAGTACTTC
CDR3: CASSSFGTGNEQYF

J: TRBJ1-2
D: TRBD1
size: .
V: TRBV7-9
DNA: TGTGCCAGCATCCAATCGACAGGGTATGGCTACACCTTC
CDR3: CASIQSTGYGYTF

J: TRBJ1-1
D: .
size: .
V: TRBV4-1
DNA: TGCGCCAGCAGCCAGCAAGCGGGACAAAAGAACACTGAAGCTTTCTTT
CDR3: CASSQQAGQKNTEAFF

J: TRBJ1-1
D: .
size: .
V: TRBV29-1
DNA: TGCAGCGCTGGCACTGAAGCTTTCTTT
CDR3: CSAGTEAFF

J: TRBJ2-1
D: .
size: few
V: TRBV4-3
DNA: TGCGCCAGCAGCCCAAGCAGGGGCTCCTACAATGAGCAGTTCTTC
CDR3: CASSPSRGSYNEQFF

J: TRBJ1-5
D: .
size: .
V: TRBV2
DNA: TGTGCCAGCAGTGAAGGGACGGATAGCAATCAGCCCCAGCATTTT
CDR3: CASSEGTDSNQPQHF

J: TRBJ2-7
D: .
size: .
V: TRBV29-1
DNA: TGCAGCGTCACCGGGACGGAAAGATACGAGCAGTACTTC
CDR3: CSVTGTERYEQYF

J: TRBJ2-5
D: TRBD2
size: .
V: TRBV27
DNA: TGTGCCAGCAGTTTTGGGGGGGACCAGTACTTC
CDR3: CASSFGGDQYF

J: TRBJ2-5
D: .
size: .
V: TRBV13
DNA: TGTGCCAGCAGCTCAAAGACAGAAGCATGGACCCAGTACTTC
CDR3: CASSSKTEAWTQYF

J: TRBJ1-2
D: .
size: .
V: TRBV5-1
DNA: TGCGCCAGCAGCTTGGGACCCGATTTTGGCTACACCTTC
CDR3: CASSLGPDFGYTF

J: TRBJ2-5
D: .
size: .
V: TRBV7-2
DNA: TGTGCCAGCAGCCCATTAGTTGGGGGGCGGCAGACCCAGTACTTC
CDR3: CASSPLVGGRQTQYF

J: TRBJ2-7
D: .
size: .
V: TRBV6-5
DNA: TGTGCCAGCCGGGACATAGCCTCCTACGAGCAGTACTTC
CDR3: CASRDIASYEQYF

J: TRBJ2-7
D: .
size: .
V: TRBV4-1
DNA: TGCGCCAGCAGCCAAGCTCCCGACACGTCCTACGAGCAGTACTTC
CDR3: CASSQAPDTSYEQYF

J: TRBJ2-4
D: TRBD2
size: few
V: TRBV10-2
DNA: TGCGCCAGCATCTCACACCTGGGTCCGGGGGGGATAGCCAAAAACATTCAGTACTTC
CDR3: CASISHLGPGGIAKNIQYF

J: TRBJ2-5
D: TRBD2
size: .
V: TRBV2
DNA: TGTGCCAGCAGCGGACTAGACCCTCCTGGCCGAGAGACCCAGTACTTC
CDR3: CASSGLDPPGRETQYF

J: TRBJ2-1
D: .
size: .
V: TRBV29-1
DNA: TGCAGCGTTGGACAGGCCTACAATGAGCAGTTCTTC
CDR3: CSVGQAYNEQFF

J: TRBJ2-1
D: .
size: .
V: TRBV2
DNA: TGTGCCAGCAGTGACTCACGGAACAATGAGCAGTTCTTC
CDR3: CASSDSRNNEQFF

J: TRBJ2-7
D: .
size: few
V: TRBV13
DNA: TGTGCCAGCAGCTTATGGGAGACAGGAGGCTCCTACGAGCAGTACTTC
CDR3: CASSLWETGGSYEQYF

J: TRBJ2-7
D: .
size: few
V: TRBV27
DNA: TGTGCCAGCAGTGGGGGTTACGAGCAGTACTTC
CDR3: CASSGGYEQYF

J: TRBJ1-6
D: .
size: .
V: TRBV9
DNA: TGTGCCAGCGGCTGGGAGGGGACCTATAATTCACCCCTCCACTTT
CDR3: CASGWEGTYNSPLHF

J: TRBJ1-2
D: .
size: .
V: TRBV6-1
DNA: TGTGCCAGCAGTGAACAGGGAGGAGGCTACACCTTC
CDR3: CASSEQGGGYTF

J: TRBJ2-3
D: .
size: .
V: TRBV29-1
DNA: TGCAGCGGCGAGGGCCCGAATACAGATACGCAGTATTTT
CDR3: CSGEGPNTDTQYF